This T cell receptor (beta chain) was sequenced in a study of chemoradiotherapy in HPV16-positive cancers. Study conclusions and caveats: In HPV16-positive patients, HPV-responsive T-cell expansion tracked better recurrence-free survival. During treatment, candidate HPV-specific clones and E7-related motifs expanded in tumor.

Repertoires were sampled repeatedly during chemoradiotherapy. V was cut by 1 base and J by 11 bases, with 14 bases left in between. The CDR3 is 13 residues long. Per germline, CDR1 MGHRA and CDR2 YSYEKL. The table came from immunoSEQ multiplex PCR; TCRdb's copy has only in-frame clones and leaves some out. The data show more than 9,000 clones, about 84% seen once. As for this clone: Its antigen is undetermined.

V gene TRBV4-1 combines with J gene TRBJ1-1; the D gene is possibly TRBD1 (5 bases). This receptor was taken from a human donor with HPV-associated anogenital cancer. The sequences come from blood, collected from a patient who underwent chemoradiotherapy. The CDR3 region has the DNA TGCGCCAGCAGCCAAGTCGGCGGGGGGGAGGCTTTCTTT. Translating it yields CASSQVGGGEAFF.